This T cell receptor beta chain was observed in a study of OX40 agonist ivuxolimab in advanced cancers. Study at large: Among those treated, three patients had partial responses, one with hepatocellular carcinoma and two with cutaneous melanoma.

This CDR3 region has 12 residues. V was pared by 5 bases and J by 8 bases, with 10 bases between. Germline assignment: CDR1 SGHNT and CDR2 YENEEA. General study results and limits: Compared with CD4+, CD8+ T cells on average had more expanded clones. Dosing at 0.1 to 3.0 mg/kg was accompanied by clonal expansion of CD4+ and CD8+ blood T cells by week 6.

Turning to this clone: Its cognate antigen is unknown.

The data were produced by immunoSEQ multiplex PCR, yet TCRdb's version contains in-frame clones alone and is incomplete. The sample lists over 40,000 clones, approximately 86% occurring once. This chain uses TRBV11-3 with TRBJ1-3; the D is unclear. Sequencing was performed on CD4+ or CD8+ T cells sorted from blood, taken in a trial of the OX40 agonist ivuxolimab. The clonotype originates from an adult with an advanced solid tumor such as melanoma, head and neck, liver or kidney cancer. CDR3 nucleotide sequence: TGTGCCAGCAGCCGACGTGGCCACACCATATATTTT. It encodes CASSRRGHTIYF.